The rows below give T cell receptor beta chains drawn from one sample of a study of early T cells in non-severe SARS-CoV-2 infection. TCRdb re-analysed the 5' RACE reads in MiXCR, keeping a single row per CDR3 protein. The sample gives about 18,000 distinct CDR3 sequences, roughly 6.1% of which show up once; over 5.5% is in the top ten. Sample: whole blood. Every receptor here comes from an adult who was a healthcare worker with PCR-confirmed SARS-CoV-2 infection or an uninfected control (not recorded which). The CDR3 runs from the conserved cysteine through the conserved F or W.

>TRBV18|TRBJ2-3
CASSPQGFDFTDTQYF
>TRBV28|TRBJ1-4
CASSSPGQGYEKLFF
>TRBV9|TRBJ1-2
CASSVSSGPLYGYTF
>TRBV25-1|TRBJ2-7
CASSEGTETYEQYF
>TRBV5-4|TRBJ2-5
CASTTRAGDQETQYF
>TRBV27|TRBJ1-1
CASSLWYSNTEAFF
>TRBV24-1|TRBJ2-3
CAKSSGPTSTDTQYF
>TRBV9|TRBJ1-1
CASSFMGGRSEAFF
>TRBV13|TRBJ2-4
CASSITSGRSLTTLAKNIQYF
>TRBV30|TRBJ2-1
CAWTGLDEQFF
>TRBV27|TRBJ1-2
CASSAETGGNYGYTF
>TRBV5-1|TRBJ2-1
CASSLAGGNSGSSYNEQFF
>TRBV27|TRBJ2-5
CASSFLGQETQYF
>TRBV12-3/TRBV12-4|TRBJ2-7
CASRTGLEQYF
>TRBV14|TRBJ2-7
CASSQDLRASFHEQYF
>TRBV19|TRBJ2-1
CASSIQTGTNEQFF
>TRBV10-2|TRBJ2-7
CASRKQGDYEQYF
>TRBV30|TRBJ2-1
CAWRGRGRPYNEQFF
>TRBV9|TRBJ1-4
CASSVARSTNEKLFF
>TRBV28|TRBJ1-1
CASSLLQGMNTEAFF
>TRBV20-1|TRBJ2-7
CSARGFSPRGTDSYEQYF
>TRBV11-2|TRBJ2-1
CASSPGLAEGSSYNEQFF
>TRBV10-3|TRBJ2-3
CAIGTSGSLTDTQYF
>TRBV15|TRBJ2-6
CATSREDSSGANVLTF
>TRBV20-1|TRBJ2-2
CSAPTSGKATGELFF
>TRBV6-2/TRBV6-3|TRBJ2-5
CASSSQSPYQETQYF
>TRBV7-9|TRBJ2-1
CASSLAVAGVNNEQFF
>TRBV10-3|TRBJ2-7
CAISEGVAFSYEQYF
>TRBV11-2|TRBJ2-3
CASSLNPEYTDTQYF
>TRBV4-2|TRBJ1-4
CASSKDVATDSFF
>TRBV6-1|TRBJ1-2
CASSHPLYGYTF
>TRBV20-1|TRBJ2-3
CSAQLAGEYF
>TRBV29-1|TRBJ1-1
CSVDTEALF
>TRBV20-1|TRBJ2-7
CSAGGTDIYEQYF
>TRBV30|TRBJ2-3
CAWAGTSGRDTQYF
>TRBV4-1|TRBJ1-2
CASSQGNRIGTIYGYTF
>TRBV12-3/TRBV12-4|TRBJ2-5
CASSSSTYQETQYF
>TRBV20-1|TRBJ2-7
CSAPGPSEWQYF
>TRBV2|TRBJ2-1
CASRPGLPNEQFF
>TRBV20-1|TRBJ2-7
CSAGSGSGYEQYF
>TRBV2|TRBJ2-7
CASRGAYEQYF
>TRBV7-8|TRBJ2-3
CASSLASRRGTSGDNTQYF
>TRBV4-2|TRBJ2-7
CASSPGGQKAIYEQYF
>TRBV4-2|TRBJ2-7
CASSLQGQGSYEQYF
>TRBV7-9|TRBJ2-7
CASSRDVGSGIGEQYF
>TRBV5-1|TRBJ2-1
CASRRESSYNEQFF
>TRBV27|TRBJ2-5
CASSFRRTGGEETQYF
>TRBV28|TRBJ1-5
CASSQGLSQPQHF
>TRBV6-1|TRBJ2-4
CASSEEMTGAKNIQYF
>TRBV21-1|TRBJ2-5
CASSNIRTGKETQYF
>TRBV11-2|TRBJ2-1
CASSSGLAGSSYNEQFF
>TRBV7-8|TRBJ2-7
CASSLVPGSSYEQYF